These 22 T cell receptor beta chains were all obtained from the same sample, sequenced in a study of blood T cells in healthy people across ages (dated by TCRdb to 2013 to 2016). The library was generated by 5' RACE. For sequencing, an Illumina HiSeq 2500 was employed. The second PCR ran for roughly 6 to 11 cycles and used a J-beta primer mix along with a sample-barcoded 5' primer. The raw public data were reprocessed by TCRdb itself: fastp quality trimming at Q25, MiXCR clonotype calling, in-frame beta chains only. Rows with a matching CDR3 protein are joined into one entry that keeps the most common DNA and genes. This sample holds hundreds of thousands of distinct CDR3 sequences; about 61% were observed only once. Roughly 24% of the sample is taken by the ten largest. Source material: blood. All receptors come from a man between 35 and 55 years old in good health.

The genes are TRBV29-1 and TRBJ1-1; no clear D gene. The CDR3 has 13 residues. Trimming stripped 2 bases from V and 1 base from J, with 8 bases between. Germline CDR1 SQVTM, CDR2 ANQGSEA. This CDR3 is CSVETSKNTEAFF. The CDR3 DNA is TGCAGCGTTGAAACATCCAAGAACACTGAAGCTTTCTTT. The whole variable domain, remainder taken from reference TRBV29-1 and TRBJ1-1, is SAVISQKPSRDICQRGTSLTIQCQVDSQVTMMFWYRQQPGQSLTLIATANQGSEATYESGFVIDKFPISRPNLTFSTLTVSNMSPEDSSIYLCSVETSKNTEAFFGQGTRLTVV.

The chain combines TRBV10-3 with TRBJ2-7; 12 bases fit TRBD2. There are 16 residues in the CDR3. The trim removed 4 bases at V and 4 bases at J, leaving 8 bases unmatched. CDR1 ENHRY and CDR2 SYGVKD come from the germline V gene. In DNA, the CDR3 is TGTGCCATCAGTGCGGCTAGCGGGGGGGATAGTTACGAGCAGTACTTC. Protein sequence: CAISAASGGDSYEQYF.

The chain links TRBV3-1 to TRBJ1-2, with D tentatively TRBD1 (6 bases). The CDR3 length is 14 residues. The ends were cut back, 0 bases at V and 4 bases at J, with 9 bases in the middle. The germline V gene has CDR1 LGHDT and CDR2 YNNKEL (reference sequence). CDR3 amino acids: CASSQDRGLYGYTF. The CDR3 nucleotides are TGTGCCAGCAGCCAAGATCGGGGGCTCTATGGCTACACCTTC.

The genes are TRBV6-5 and TRBJ2-1, with 10 bases lining up with TRBD1. Germline lookup yields CDR1 MNHEY and CDR2 SVGAGI. After removal of 8 bases from V and 15 bases from J, the junction contained 19 bases not matched to a gene. The CDR3 runs 15 residues. In nucleotides, the CDR3 is TGTGCCAGCTCGACGACAGGGGGCTATGATGAGCCGGGGTTCTTC. Protein sequence: CASSTTGGYDEPGFF.

This clonotype was found a few times. This rearrangement joins TRBV24-1 to TRBJ2-5, with 7 bases that match TRBD1. CDR3 length equals 15 residues. Trimming took 4 bases from V and 2 from J; bases not matched to a gene: 6. Per the germline V gene, CDR1 is KGHDR and CDR2 is SFDVKD. CDR3 sequence reads: CATSEKGQPQETQYF. As DNA, the CDR3 is TGTGCCACCAGTGAGAAGGGACAGCCACAAGAGACCCAGTACTTC.

The rearrangement joins TRBV4-2 to TRBJ2-3, with TRBD1 matching 10 bases. The length of the CDR3 is 17 residues. The germline CDR1 and CDR2 sequences are LGHNA and YNFKEQ. V gave up 1 base and J gave up 4 bases; unmatched junction bases: 8. CDR3 region: CASSQAPGQGWADTQYF. The DNA of the CDR3 is TGTGCCAGCAGCCAAGCCCCGGGACAGGGGTGGGCAGATACGCAGTATTTT.

The chain recombines TRBV24-1 with TRBJ2-7; weak D call: TRBD1 (6 bases). CDR3 length: 15 amino acids. CDR1 and CDR2 from the germline V gene are KGHDR and SFDVKD. The germline V and J ends were trimmed by 2 bases and 4 bases, with 14 bases remaining between them. Here the CDR3 reads CATSDSQGLVYEQYF. CDR3 nucleotide sequence: TGTGCCACCAGTGATTCACAGGGATTGGTTTACGAGCAGTACTTC.

V and J are TRBV3-1 and TRBJ2-1; D is unclear. Trimming removed 1 base at V and 9 bases at J, with 10 bases between. This CDR3 has 13 residues. Per germline, CDR1 LGHDT and CDR2 YNNKEL (reference sequence). The CDR3 loop is CASSQVRIREQFF. The CDR3 bases are TGTGCCAGCAGCCAAGTAAGGATCCGTGAGCAGTTCTTC.

Regarding this clonotype: At one of its ends the junction is not consistent with the germline gene, which may arise from a read error. V usage is TRBV6-1 and J usage is TRBJ2-3; D possibly corresponds to TRBD2 (6 bases). Germline CDR1 is MNHNS and CDR2 is SASEGT. This CDR3 has 14 amino acids. The DNA of the CDR3 is TGTACCAGCACCGATCGGGGGTTTAGCGATACGCAGTATTTT. It yields the protein CTSTDRGFSDTQYF.

The chain links TRBV29-1 to TRBJ2-4; possibly TRBD2 for D (6 bases). The J call could be wrong; TRBJ2-7 is a better fit for the DNA end. This CDR3 contains 16 residues. CDR1 and CDR2 (germline): SQVTM, ANQGSEA. CDR3 coding DNA: TGCAGCGTTGAAGATCGGGTCAGGAAGGGAGGCTACGAGCAGTACTTC. This gives the protein CSVEDRVRKGGYEQYF.

This clonotype has a handful of counts. This chain connects TRBV6-1 to TRBJ2-5; 7 nucleotides line up with TRBD2. V was pared by 8 bases and J by 2 bases, with 2 bases of the junction left unmatched. Germline lookup yields CDR1 MNHNS and CDR2 SASEGT. The CDR3 has 12 amino acids. This CDR3 reads CASRDYQETQYF. CDR3 in DNA: TGTGCCAGCCGGGACTATCAAGAGACCCAGTACTTC.

This rearrangement joins TRBV28 to TRBJ1-1, with TRBD1 identical over 7 bases. The J segment lost 3 bases and the V segment lost 6 bases, leaving 7 bases of the junction unmatched. This CDR3 is built from 14 residues. Germline V lookup: CDR1 MDHEN, CDR2 SYDVKM. CDR3 in amino acids: CASRPTQGYTEAFF. CDR3 DNA: TGTGCCAGCAGGCCAACACAGGGGTACACTGAAGCTTTCTTT.

DNA of the CDR3: TGTGCCAGCAGCTCGATCTTTGGGGGCGCTTTTCGCGAGCAGTACTTC. Its protein product is CASSSIFGGAFREQYF. V is TRBV7-2 and J is TRBJ2-7; maybe TRBD1 (6 bases). The CDR3 runs 16 residues. Germline V gene data show CDR1 as SGHTA and CDR2 as FQGNSA. Trimming cost V 4 bases and J 6 bases, with 22 bases left between them.

The rearrangement links TRBV28 to TRBJ1-5; D may be TRBD1 (6 bases). Trimming took 4 bases from V and 3 from J, leaving 10 bases between them. In germline, CDR1 is MDHEN, CDR2 SYDVKM. The CDR3 totals 14 residues. Here the CDR3 reads CASSWTVANQPQHF. DNA for the CDR3: TGTGCCAGCAGTTGGACAGTGGCCAATCAGCCCCAGCATTTT.

V usage is TRBV4-2 and J usage is TRBJ2-7; TRBD2 matches 13 bases. The CDR3 contains 18 residues. The V gene end was trimmed by 1 base and the J gene end by 0 bases; junction bases not matched to a gene: 6. Germline loops: CDR1 LGHNA, CDR2 YNFKEQ. In DNA, the CDR3 is TGTGCCAGCAGCCAAGGGACTAGCGGGAGAAAAAGCTCCTACGAGCAGTACTTC. It translates to CASSQGTSGRKSSYEQYF.

The chain combines TRBV19 with TRBJ2-1, with D possibly being TRBD1 (7 bases). Germline V gene data show CDR1 as LNHDA and CDR2 as SQIVND (reference sequence). The CDR3 has 15 amino acids. Trimming took off 5 bases at V and 13 bases at J, with 24 bases between the two ends. CDR3 loop: CASSPPGGSVETQFF. CDR3 in DNA: TGTGCCAGTAGTCCGCCAGGGGGGTCGGTGGAGACCCAGTTCTTC.

The V gene is TRBV20-1, the J gene TRBJ1-2, with 7 bases aligning to TRBD1. This CDR3 has 14 amino acids. The V and J ends lost 4 bases and 8 bases, in that order; junction bases with no gene match: 13. Germline V gives CDR1 DFQATT, CDR2 SNEGSKA (reference sequence). The CDR3 sequence is CSATGQSFPPGYTF. The CDR3 nucleotides are TGCAGTGCTACGGGACAGAGTTTCCCCCCCGGCTACACCTTC.

V and J are TRBV5-4 and TRBJ2-6; D uncertain. In germline, CDR1 is SGHNT, CDR2 YYREEE (reference sequence). V lost 4 bases and J 0 bases, leaving 11 bases between the germline ends. The CDR3 spans 16 residues. CDR3 region: CASSREKSSGANVLTF. The CDR3 DNA is TGTGCCAGCAGCAGAGAGAAGAGCTCTGGGGCCAACGTCCTGACTTTC.

This clonotype occurred a few times. The chain carries TRBV20-1 and TRBJ2-7, with a weak D call TRBD2 (6 bases). The V gene's germline CDR1 is DFQATT and CDR2 SNEGSKA (reference sequence). V was cut by 3 bases and J by 4 bases, with 16 bases left in between. The length of the CDR3 is 14 residues. CDR3 amino acids: CSARDIAEGYEQYF. Written as DNA, the CDR3 is TGCAGTGCTAGGGATATAGCGGAGGGATACGAGCAGTACTTC.

The CDR3 coding sequence is TGTGCCAGCAGCTCCGGGACTAGCGGGAGAGGCCCCACCTACGAGCAGTACTTC. Its translation: CASSSGTSGRGPTYEQYF. J is TRBJ2-7 and V is TRBV13; 14 bases line up with TRBD2. This CDR3 contains 18 residues. V was clipped by 4 bases and J by 2 bases; unmatched bases: 10. Germline V gene lookup returns CDR1 PRHDT and CDR2 FYEKMQ (reference sequence).

The CDR3, as DNA: TGCAGCGGAACCACAGGGTTAGGGACTAATGAAAAACTGTTTTTT. Its protein product is CSGTTGLGTNEKLFF. V is TRBV29-1 and J is TRBJ1-4; possible D gene TRBD1, 6 bases. The germline V and J ends were trimmed by 7 bases and 2 bases, with 17 bases remaining between them. This CDR3 has 15 amino acids. Per germline, CDR1 SQVTM and CDR2 ANQGSEA.

This clonotype was detected a few times. The chain joins TRBV29-1 to TRBJ2-1; D is unresolved. CDR3 length equals 12 residues. The germline V gene encodes CDR1 SQVTM and CDR2 ANQGSEA. Deletions cut 7 bases from V and 2 bases from J, with 9 bases between. The CDR3 sequence is CSANNAYNEQFF. CDR3 sequence (DNA): TGCAGCGCTAATAATGCCTACAATGAGCAGTTCTTC.